The 16 T cell receptor beta chains in this list originate from one sample, sequenced in a study of T cell responses to AZD1222 COVID-19 vaccine (dated by TCRdb to the early 2020s). Library construction relied on the immunoSEQ multiplex PCR assay. TCRdb took this table from immuneACCESS and kept in-frame rearrangements with V and J called. Such tables lack part of the clones; where checked against another copy, unresolved V genes explain under half of the gap, and the rest is unexplained. In this sample the table shows 45,000 to 60,000 clones, 70% to 90% of which occur a single time. The ten largest clones capture 3.5% to 4% of the sample. Taken with the paper, the label for time point translates to: baseline before first vaccination. The specimen comprised peripheral blood, sampled on day 0 of AZD1222 vaccination. These receptors were taken from an adult in good health.

The rearrangement joins TRBV2 to TRBJ1-2, with 7 bases fitting TRBD1. Per the germline V gene, CDR1 is SNHLY and CDR2 is FYNNEI. The CDR3 loop spans 13 amino acids. With 4 bases clipped from V and 9 bases from J, the junction kept 8 bases outside the gene matches. CDR3: CASSVMVRGSYTF. The CDR3 coding sequence is TGTGCCAGCAGTGTGATGGTCAGGGGGAGCTACACCTTC. Supplemented by reference TRBV2 and TRBJ1-2, the full variable domain reads EPEVTQTPSHQVTQMGQEVILRCVPISNHLYFYWYRQILGQKVEFLVSFYNNEISEKSEIFDDQFSVERPDGSNFTLKIRSTKLEDSAMYFCASSVMVRGSYTFGSGTRLTVV.

The V and J genes are TRBV28 and TRBJ1-1, with TRBD1 matching over 7 bases. Germline V CDR1 and CDR2: MDHEN, SYDVKM. The V segment lost 7 bases and the J segment 4 bases; nucleotides outside the gene matches: 6. There are 13 residues in the CDR3. The CDR3 loop is CASIPPGGTEAFF. CDR3 bases: TGTGCCAGCATACCACCAGGGGGCACTGAAGCTTTCTTT.

This sequence joins TRBV28 and TRBJ1-5; 7 bases map to TRBD1. The CDR3 is 15 amino acids. Per the germline V gene, CDR1 is MDHEN and CDR2 is SYDVKM. V shed 4 bases and J 1 base; nucleotides not matched to a gene: 4. The CDR3 nucleotides read TGTGCCAGCAGTTCGACAGGGATAAGCAATCAGCCCCAGCATTTT. This gives the protein CASSSTGISNQPQHF.

The rearrangement links TRBV3-1 (or the pseudogene TRBV3-2) to TRBJ1-1, with D uncertain. The CDR3 spans 12 residues. CDR1 and CDR2 from the germline V gene are LGHDT and YNNKEL (reference sequence). Trimming removed 4 bases at V and 7 bases at J, with 10 bases between. The CDR3 loop reads CASSLQNLEAFF. CDR3 in DNA: TGTGCCAGCAGCCTCCAGAACCTTGAAGCTTTCTTT.

The chain has TRBV6-1 and TRBJ2-3, with 11 bases aligning to TRBD2. This CDR3 comprises 15 residues. Germline CDR1 MNHNS, CDR2 SASEGT. Trimming took 2 bases from V and 6 from J; bases not matched to a gene: 4. The CDR3 DNA reads as TGTGCCAGCAGTGAATTTAGCGGGGGGGCCGATACGCAGTATTTT. Encoded protein: CASSEFSGGADTQYF.

The table lists this clone with a count of one. J is TRBJ1-2 and V is TRBV29-1; D is perhaps TRBD1 (5 bases). Germline assignment: CDR1 SQVTM and CDR2 ANQGSEA. Trimming left V 6 bases short and J 4 bases short, with 18 bases between. This CDR3 comprises 14 residues. The CDR3 here is CSVNTGTGIYGYTF. CDR3 bases: TGCAGCGTCAACACCGGGACGGGGATCTATGGCTACACCTTC.

This chain uses TRBV6-5 with TRBJ2-7, with D possibly being TRBD1 or TRBD2 (5 bases each). The CDR3 consists of 15 residues. CDR1 MNHEY and CDR2 SVGAGI come from the germline V gene. Trimming removed 8 bases from V and 1 base from J, with 18 bases in between. The CDR3 reads CASRLGTASSYEQYF. The CDR3 nucleotides read TGTGCCAGCCGGCTCGGGACGGCGAGTTCCTACGAGCAGTACTTC.

This chain uses TRBV7-9 with TRBJ1-6, with D perhaps TRBD1 (6 bases). The CDR3 consists of 14 residues. Trimming pared 1 base from V and 9 bases from J, leaving 10 bases between. CDR1 and CDR2 (germline): SEHNR, FQNEAQ (reference sequence). As DNA, the CDR3 is TGTGCCAGCAGCTTAGAGGGGGTAGGTTCACCCCTCCACTTT. Protein: CASSLEGVGSPLHF.

The CDR3 DNA sequence: TGTGCCAGCAGCTTAGGGCAGGGAGTTCGCACCGGGGAGCTGTTTTTT. It codes for CASSLGQGVRTGELFF. V and J are TRBV7-2 and TRBJ2-2; tentatively, D is TRBD1 or TRBD2 (5 bases each). The CDR3 sequence is 16 residues long. The V end was cut by 1 base, the J end by 4 bases, with 13 bases between. Germline loops: CDR1 SGHTA, CDR2 FQGNSA.

This CDR3 reads CASNKGAAETQYF. The CDR3, as DNA: TGTGCCAGCAACAAGGGGGCAGCGGAGACCCAGTACTTC. The chain combines TRBV12-3 or TRBV12-4 with TRBJ2-5; TRBD1 agrees at 7 bases. Trimming cost V 7 bases and J 5 bases; bases outside gene matches: 7. The CDR3 extends over 13 amino acids.

This clone occurred a few times. This chain connects TRBV5-6 to TRBJ2-7; the D gene is possibly TRBD1 (6 bases). The ends were cut back, 1 base at V and 4 bases at J, with 15 bases in the middle. The CDR3 is 15 residues long. CDR1 SGHDT and CDR2 YYEEEE come from the germline V gene. The CDR3 loop is CASSLRRTGQYEQYF. CDR3 nucleotides: TGTGCCAGCAGCTTGAGGCGCACTGGACAGTACGAGCAGTACTTC.

The chain joins TRBV6-2 or TRBV6-3 to TRBJ2-6; D may match TRBD1 or TRBD2 (5 bases each). The CDR3 runs to 14 residues. Germline CDR1 is MNHEY and CDR2 is SVGEGT. Between the trimmed V and J ends, which lost 5 bases and 3 bases, there was a span of 8 bases. CDR3 coding DNA: TGTGCCAGCAGTGAGGGGTATGGGGCCAACGTCCTGACTTTC. The encoded protein is CASSEGYGANVLTF.

V and J are TRBV5-1 and TRBJ1-1, with D possibly matching TRBD1 (5 bases). Trimming took 1 base from V and 2 from J, leaving 9 bases between them. Per the germline V gene, CDR1 is SGHRS and CDR2 is YFSETQ. The CDR3 has 14 residues. CDR3 loop: CASSLTGDNTEAFF. CDR3 DNA: TGCGCCAGCAGCTTGACAGGAGATAACACTGAAGCTTTCTTT.

The CDR3 spells CASSLVSQDYEQYF. The CDR3 nucleotides are TGCGCCAGCAGCTTGGTCTCACAGGACTACGAGCAGTACTTC. The J gene is TRBJ2-7, the V gene TRBV5-1, with a possible D match to TRBD1 (5 bases). Germline V gene data show CDR1 as SGHRS and CDR2 as YFSETQ. The CDR3 has 14 amino acids. The V gene lost 0 bases and the J gene lost 3 bases, with 10 bases spanning the gap.

The chain links TRBV27 to TRBJ2-7, with TRBD1 as a possible D gene (6 bases). Germline V CDR1 and CDR2: MNHEY, SMNVEV (reference sequence). Trimming took off 8 bases at V and 5 bases at J, with 16 bases between the two ends. The CDR3 runs to 13 residues. The CDR3 here is CASQGNDYDEQYF. The DNA for the CDR3 is TGTGCCAGCCAGGGGAATGACTACGACGAGCAGTACTTC.

The chain is built from TRBV12-3 or TRBV12-4 and TRBJ1-2, with unresolved D. The CDR3 consists of 13 residues. With 3 bases removed from V and 6 bases from J, the gap between germline ends came to 11 bases. The CDR3 loop is CASSFRTADGYTF. CDR3 DNA sequence: TGTGCCAGCAGTTTCAGGACCGCCGATGGCTACACCTTC.